The 18 T cell receptor beta chains below all came from one sample that was sequenced in a study of blood T cell repertoires in COVID-19. Sequenced by immunoSEQ multiplex PCR; TCRdb stores in-frame clones only, minus some. The table records under 400,000 clones, 89% of them present only once. The sample taken for sequencing was peripheral blood. Receptors were obtained from a woman aged 60-75 years with COVID-19, enrolled during active disease.

V and J are TRBV7-9 and TRBJ2-2; D is possibly TRBD1 (5 bases). This CDR3 is built from 15 residues. CDR1 and CDR2 (germline): SEHNR, FQNEAQ (reference sequence). V lost 6 bases and J lost 1, with 12 bases in between. The CDR3 protein is CASRYHTGNTGELFF. The CDR3 DNA reads as TGTGCCAGCAGGTACCATACAGGGAACACCGGGGAGCTGTTTTTT.

V gene TRBV2 combines with J gene TRBJ2-7; D possibly corresponds to TRBD2 (7 bases). Germline V gene data show CDR1 as SNHLY and CDR2 as FYNNEI. There are 13 residues in the CDR3. V lost 3 bases and J 4 bases, leaving 10 bases between the germline ends. CDR3 sequence: CASSEGGPYEQYF. In DNA form, the CDR3 reads TGTGCCAGCAGTGAGGGGGGGCCTTACGAGCAGTACTTC.

The genes are TRBV27 and TRBJ2-3; possibly TRBD2 for D (6 bases). Trimming left V 3 bases short and J 6 bases short, with 10 bases between. Germline V lookup: CDR1 MNHEY, CDR2 SMNVEV (reference sequence). This CDR3 is built from 13 residues. CDR3 protein: CASSLTREDTQYF. As DNA, the CDR3 is TGTGCCAGCAGTTTGACTAGGGAGGATACGCAGTATTTT.

V gene TRBV19 combines with J gene TRBJ1-2, with 7 bases matching TRBD1. V dropped 5 bases and J dropped 1; count of bases not matched to a gene: 7. CDR3 length equals 15 residues. Per the germline V gene, CDR1 is LNHDA and CDR2 is SQIVND (reference sequence). Written as DNA, the CDR3 is TGTGCCAGTAGTGACCCCAGGGGGATTAACTATGGCTACACCTTC. Protein product: CASSDPRGINYGYTF.

CDR3: CASSPGGLTDTQYF. The CDR3 DNA reads as TGTGCCAGTAGTCCGGGGGGGCTCACAGATACGCAGTATTTT. The rearrangement links TRBV19 to TRBJ2-3; TRBD2 matches at 8 bases. Trimming took 5 bases from V and 2 from J; bases not matched to a gene: 3. The CDR3 is 14 amino acids. The germline gives CDR1 LNHDA, CDR2 SQIVND (reference sequence).

The chain couples TRBV5-1 to TRBJ2-7, with 7 bases identical to TRBD1. The CDR3 has 16 amino acids. Per the germline V gene, CDR1 is SGHRS and CDR2 is YFSETQ. Losses at the gene ends were 3 bases for V and 5 bases for J; bases not matched to a gene: 14. In nucleotides, the CDR3 is TGCGCCAGCAGCTCCCTATCGACAGGGTTTGGGGACGAGCAGTACTTC. Protein sequence: CASSSLSTGFGDEQYF.

The gene calls are TRBV9 and TRBJ2-2; D is unresolved. V dropped 0 bases and J dropped 2 bases, with 8 bases sitting between them. CDR1 and CDR2 from the germline V gene are SGDLS and YYNGEE. The CDR3 totals 15 residues. The CDR3 protein is CASSVGSTNTGELFF. DNA of the CDR3: TGTGCCAGCAGCGTAGGGAGCACCAACACCGGGGAGCTGTTTTTT.

This clone was recorded once. This chain links TRBV30 with TRBJ1-4, with TRBD1 matching 7 bases. Germline CDR1 reads GTSNPN; CDR2 reads SVGIG (reference sequence). V lost 2 bases to trimming and J lost 7 bases; unmatched junction nucleotides: 10. There are 15 residues in the CDR3. The CDR3 DNA sequence: TGTGCCTGGAGTCCCTACAGGGGATCGGGTGAAAAACTGTTTTTT. Its translation: CAWSPYRGSGEKLFF. Together with reference TRBV30 and TRBJ1-4, the CDR3 gives the full variable domain: SQTIHQWPATLVQPVGSPLSLECTVEGTSNPNLYWYRQAAGRGLQLLFYSVGIGQISSEVPQNLSASRPQDRQFILSSKKLLLSDSGFYLCAWSPYRGSGEKLFFGSGTQLSVL.

Written as DNA, the CDR3 is TGTGCCAGCAGGCAAACCGGGACTAGCGGGGGGTATGAGCAGTTCTTC. Translated: CASRQTGTSGGYEQFF. The V gene is TRBV5-6, the J gene TRBJ2-1, with 15 bases fitting TRBD2. Trimming removed 5 bases from V and 8 bases from J; junction bases left unmatched: 8. The CDR3 contains 16 residues. The germline V gene encodes CDR1 SGHDT and CDR2 YYEEEE. Combining the CDR3 with reference TRBV5-6 and TRBJ2-1 gives the whole variable domain DAGVTQSPTHLIKTRGQQVTLRCSPKSGHDTVSWYQQALGQGPQFIFQYYEEEERQRGNFPDRFSGHQFPNYSSELNVNALLLGDSALYLCASRQTGTSGGYEQFFGPGTRLTVL.

V usage is TRBV2 and J usage is TRBJ2-7; unclear D gene. In germline, CDR1 is SNHLY, CDR2 FYNNEI. This CDR3 contains 12 residues. Trimming removed 5 bases from V and 0 bases from J, with 5 bases in between. CDR3 in DNA: TGTGCCAGCAGTTTTAGCTCCTACGAGCAGTACTTC. Translated, it gives CASSFSSYEQYF.

This clone appeared once. This sequence joins TRBV27 and TRBJ1-3; D is uncertain. Germline loops: CDR1 MNHEY, CDR2 SMNVEV (reference sequence). This CDR3 region has 14 residues. Between the trimmed V and J ends, which lost 3 bases and 0 bases, there was a span of 6 bases. In DNA, the CDR3 is TGTGCCAGCAGTTTTACCTACTCTGGAAACACCATATATTTT. This encodes CASSFTYSGNTIYF.

This clone appeared many times. V is TRBV10-3 and J is TRBJ1-2; D gene ambiguous. Trimming pared 0 bases from V and 8 bases from J, leaving 10 bases between. Per the germline V gene, CDR1 is ENHRY and CDR2 is SYGVKD. The CDR3 sequence is 13 residues long. The DNA of the CDR3 is TGTGCCATCAGTGAGTCGCAGGCTGGCGGCTACACCTTC. Translated: CAISESQAGGYTF.

The gene calls are TRBV2 and TRBJ1-4, with D uncertain. The CDR3 contains 15 residues. CDR1 is SNHLY, CDR2 FYNNEI, per germline. The V end lost 7 bases, the J end lost 7 bases, and 19 bases lay between the germline ends. CDR3 residues: CASTLSGSSLEKLFF. The CDR3 coding sequence is TGTGCCAGCACCTTGAGCGGCAGTTCGCTTGAAAAACTGTTTTTT. The full variable domain, its missing parts supplied by reference TRBV2 and TRBJ1-4, is EPEVTQTPSHQVTQMGQEVILRCVPISNHLYFYWYRQILGQKVEFLVSFYNNEISEKSEIFDDQFSVERPDGSNFTLKIRSTKLEDSAMYFCASTLSGSSLEKLFFGSGTQLSVL.

This sequence joins TRBV3-1 (or the pseudogene TRBV3-2) and TRBJ1-1, with D possibly being TRBD1 (5 bases). Between the trimmed V and J ends, which lost 6 bases and 1 base, there was a span of 12 bases. Germline V lookup: CDR1 LGHDT, CDR2 YNNKEL (reference sequence). The CDR3 is made up of 14 amino acids. This chain's CDR3 is CASRTRGENTEAFF. In nucleotides, the CDR3 is TGTGCCAGCAGAACCCGGGGGGAGAACACTGAAGCTTTCTTT.

This clone has a single count. The V gene is TRBV12-3 or TRBV12-4, the J gene TRBJ2-2, with D unclear. V lost 7 bases and J lost 6, with 12 bases in between. The CDR3 runs 13 residues. CDR3 region: CASTILRPGELFF. CDR3 bases: TGTGCCAGCACCATACTAAGACCCGGGGAGCTGTTTTTT.

This chain joins TRBV6-5 and TRBJ2-3, with 7 bases identical to TRBD1. V lost 6 bases to trimming and J lost 8 bases; unmatched junction nucleotides: 8. The CDR3 loop spans 13 amino acids. The germline V gene encodes CDR1 MNHEY and CDR2 SVGAGI. The CDR3 bases are TGTGCCAGCAGACGGGACAGCCTAGCTACGCAGTATTTT. Translation gives CASRRDSLATQYF.

This clone appeared once. J is TRBJ2-1 and V is TRBV30; 7 bases are shared with TRBD2. Germline-derived CDR1 and CDR2 are GTSNPN and SVGIG (reference sequence). The CDR3 runs 15 residues. J gave up 9 bases and V 6 bases, and 17 bases lay outside the gene matches. The CDR3 coding sequence is TGTGCCTGCAACAAGCGGGGTTATCTGGTGGGTGAGCAGTTCTTC. It codes for CACNKRGYLVGEQFF.

The chain employs TRBV5-5 and TRBJ1-2; tentatively, D is TRBD1 (5 bases). The V gene's germline CDR1 is SGHKS and CDR2 YYEKEE (reference sequence). CDR3 length: 13 residues. V was clipped by 2 bases and J by 6 bases, with 11 bases between them. The CDR3 region has the DNA TGTGCCAGCAGCTTAATTGGGGGGAATGGCTACACCTTC. Its protein is CASSLIGGNGYTF. Supplemented by reference TRBV5-5 and TRBJ1-2, the full variable domain reads DAGVTQSPTHLIKTRGQQVTLRCSPISGHKSVSWYQQVLGQGPQFIFQYYEKEERGRGNFPDRFSARQFPNYSSELNVNALLLGDSALYLCASSLIGGNGYTFGSGTRLTVV.